What follows are 30 T cell receptor beta chains derived from one specimen sequenced in a study of cytomegalovirus exposure and HLA in healthy donors. Primers: 60 Vbeta forward and 13 Jbeta reverse. The data were produced by immunoSEQ multiplex PCR, yet TCRdb's version contains in-frame clones alone and is incomplete. The sample comprises approximately 160,000 clones, roughly 65% of which are singletons, and 4% to 5% rests with the top ten. Sequencing input: PBMCs. The source of these receptors is a man younger than 35 in good health and CMV-seropositive.

The J gene is TRBJ2-5, the V gene TRBV9; tentative D call: TRBD2 (5 bases). V dropped 0 bases and J dropped 7 bases, with 10 bases sitting between them. CDR1 SGDLS and CDR2 YYNGEE come from the germline V gene. There are 13 residues in the CDR3. The CDR3 bases are TGTGCCAGCAGCGTAGACCTAGCCGGGACCCAGTACTTC. It translates to CASSVDLAGTQYF.

The CDR3 loop reads CASHTDTQYF. CDR3 nucleotides: TGTGCCAGCCACACAGATACGCAGTATTTT. This sequence joins TRBV2 and TRBJ2-3; D is unresolved. The CDR3 contains 10 residues. Per the germline V gene, CDR1 is SNHLY and CDR2 is FYNNEI. Trimming removed 8 bases at V and 2 bases at J, with 2 bases between.

CDR3 nucleotides: TGTGCCAGCAGTCTAGAGACCCAGTACTTC. Translation gives CASSLETQYF. The rearrangement links TRBV2 to TRBJ2-5; D unresolved. Deletions cut 5 bases from V and 4 bases from J, with 2 bases between. This CDR3 region has 10 residues. The germline V gene has CDR1 SNHLY and CDR2 FYNNEI.

In DNA, the CDR3 is TGTGCCAGCTCACCAGACAGGTCCTATCAGCCCCAGCATTTT. This gives the protein CASSPDRSYQPQHF. V and J are TRBV18 and TRBJ1-5, with TRBD1 as a possible D gene (6 bases). The CDR3 covers 14 residues. CDR1 and CDR2 from the germline V gene are KGHSH and LQKENI. The ends were cut back, 2 bases at V and 5 bases at J, with 10 bases in the middle.

The chain joins TRBV5-1 to TRBJ2-3; D ambiguous. The CDR3 runs to 14 residues. The ends were cut back, 0 bases at V and 1 base at J, with 6 bases in the middle. Germline V gene lookup returns CDR1 SGHRS and CDR2 YFSETQ. The CDR3 coding sequence is TGCGCCAGCAGCTTGGCCCCAGGCACAGATACGCAGTATTTT. This encodes CASSLAPGTDTQYF.

The gene calls are TRBV29-1 and TRBJ1-1, with D uncertain. Germline-derived CDR1 and CDR2 are SQVTM and ANQGSEA. Trimming pared 4 bases from V and 1 base from J, leaving 13 bases between. CDR3 length: 14 residues. The CDR3 coding sequence is TGCAGCGTTGTGGCAACCCCGGGGAACACTGAAGCTTTCTTT. It yields the protein CSVVATPGNTEAFF.

The V call is TRBV5-4, the J call TRBJ1-6; D possibly corresponds to TRBD1 (6 bases). Trimming took off 4 bases at V and 8 bases at J, with 13 bases between the two ends. The V gene's germline CDR1 is SGHNT and CDR2 YYREEE (reference sequence). The CDR3 runs 14 residues. This chain's CDR3 is CASSNTGTDSPLHF. DNA for the CDR3: TGTGCCAGCAGCAACACAGGGACCGATTCACCCCTCCACTTT.

The chain couples TRBV5-1 to TRBJ2-1; 10 bases fit TRBD1. V was clipped by 4 bases and J by 3 bases; unmatched bases: 10. CDR1 is SGHRS and CDR2 is YFSETQ in the germline V gene. The CDR3 has 17 amino acids. The CDR3 region is CASSAGPGTGDYNEQFF. For the CDR3, the DNA is TGCGCCAGCAGCGCGGGACCAGGGACAGGGGACTACAATGAGCAGTTCTTC.

The gene calls are TRBV19 and TRBJ1-2; D unresolved. The V gene lost 5 bases and the J gene lost 2 bases, with 12 bases spanning the gap. The CDR3 length is 14 residues. The germline gives CDR1 LNHDA, CDR2 SQIVND (reference sequence). The CDR3, as DNA: TGTGCCAGTAGTCCGCTCGCGGGAAACTATGGCTACACCTTC. It yields the protein CASSPLAGNYGYTF.

A few counts support this clone. The DNA of the CDR3 is TGCAGCGTGGTCAGGGGAGGGACTGAAGCTTTCTTT. Its translation is CSVVRGGTEAFF. This chain links TRBV29-1 with TRBJ1-1, with D perhaps TRBD1 (6 bases). Trimming took off 6 bases at V and 5 bases at J, with 13 bases between the two ends. The CDR3 is made up of 12 amino acids. Germline-derived CDR1 and CDR2 are SQVTM and ANQGSEA.

The chain links TRBV10-1 to TRBJ2-5, with 8 bases lining up with TRBD1. V shed 3 bases, J shed 5 bases, and the junction held 5 bases outside the gene matches. This CDR3 region has 14 residues. The germline CDR1 and CDR2 sequences are WNHNN and SYGVQD (reference sequence). The CDR3 loop is CASSDRGRRETQYF. CDR3 nucleotide sequence: TGCGCCAGCAGTGACAGGGGGCGCAGGGAGACCCAGTACTTC.

This chain uses TRBV19 with TRBJ2-5; a possible D gene is TRBD2 (5 bases). Trimming stripped 1 base from V and 1 base from J, with 13 bases between. The germline V gene has CDR1 LNHDA and CDR2 SQIVND (reference sequence). The CDR3 is 16 residues long. The CDR3 coding sequence is TGTGCCAGTAGTATAGTAAGCGGATCGTTCCAAGAGACCCAGTACTTC. As protein: CASSIVSGSFQETQYF.

The chain joins TRBV5-6 to TRBJ2-7; D is perhaps TRBD2 (6 bases). This CDR3 contains 14 residues. Germline lookup yields CDR1 SGHDT and CDR2 YYEEEE. V was shortened by 2 bases and J by 5 bases, with 14 bases between the two germline ends. This CDR3 is CASSFEVREDEQYV. The CDR3 nucleotides read TGTGCCAGCAGCTTCGAGGTAAGGGAGGACGAGCAGTACGTC.

The genes are TRBV10-1 and TRBJ1-1, with 8 bases matching TRBD1. The CDR3 has 18 residues. Germline CDR1 and CDR2: WNHNN and SYGVQD (reference sequence). V lost 3 bases to trimming and J lost 1 base; unmatched junction nucleotides: 13. DNA for the CDR3: TGCGCCAGCAGTGAACCCAGGGGGCCCTCCGGTAGGAACACTGAAGCTTTCTTT. Translating it yields CASSEPRGPSGRNTEAFF.

This clone was seen a few times. This chain links TRBV9 with TRBJ2-4, with a possible D match to TRBD1 (6 bases). Germline V lookup: CDR1 SGDLS, CDR2 YYNGEE. V lost 1 base and J lost 8, with 16 bases in between. This CDR3 is 15 amino acids long. In DNA, the CDR3 is TGTGCCAGCAGCGTAAGTGGGGGATACAGGGACATTCAGTACTTC. This encodes CASSVSGGYRDIQYF.

This clone was picked up a small number of times. This chain connects TRBV6-4 to TRBJ1-2, with a tentative D call TRBD1 (5 bases). Germline assignment: CDR1 MRHNA and CDR2 SNTAGT. Trimming shortened V by 6 bases and J by 4 bases, and 15 bases separated the two germline ends. This CDR3 contains 14 residues. The CDR3 region is CASRPVPGGYGYTF. The CDR3 DNA follows: TGTGCCAGCAGACCGGTCCCCGGGGGCTATGGCTACACCTTC.

Only a few counts were recorded for this clone. V is TRBV5-1 and J is TRBJ1-1, with TRBD1 matching over 8 bases. Germline V lookup: CDR1 SGHRS, CDR2 YFSETQ. The CDR3 is made up of 13 amino acids. The junction had 5 bases not matched to a gene; V was cut back by 5 bases and J by 5 bases. CDR3 DNA sequence: TGCGCCAGCAGAAGCACAGGGGGAACTGAAGCTTTCTTT. Translation gives CASRSTGGTEAFF. Filled out from reference TRBV5-1 and TRBJ1-1, the complete variable domain reads KAGVTQTPRYLIKTRGQQVTLSCSPISGHRSVSWYQQTPGQGLQFLFEYFSETQRNKGNFPGRFSGRQFSNSRSEMNVSTLELGDSALYLCASRSTGGTEAFFGQGTRLTVV.

This clone was seen only a few times. The chain is built from TRBV6-5 and TRBJ1-4, with 7 bases aligning to TRBD1. Germline CDR1 MNHEY, CDR2 SVGAGI. The CDR3 contains 14 residues. V shed 2 bases and J 8 bases; nucleotides not matched to a gene: 5. This chain's CDR3 is CASSYDRDGEKLFF. CDR3 sequence (DNA): TGTGCCAGCAGTTACGACAGGGACGGGGAAAAACTGTTTTTT.

V is TRBV18 and J is TRBJ1-5, with TRBD1 matching 8 bases. The trim removed 2 bases at V and 6 bases at J, leaving 6 bases unmatched. This CDR3 is built from 15 residues. In germline, CDR1 is KGHSH, CDR2 LQKENI. CDR3 DNA: TGTGCCAGCTCACCAGAGAGACAGGGGATTCAGCCCCAGCATTTT. Translation: CASSPERQGIQPQHF.

The V gene is TRBV11-2, the J gene TRBJ1-1, with a weak D call TRBD1 (5 bases). The length of the CDR3 is 20 residues. Trimming removed 0 bases at V and 5 bases at J, with 28 bases between. Germline V CDR1 and CDR2: SGHAT, FQNNGV. The DNA of the CDR3 is TGTGCCAGCAGCTTAGAAGGCTACAACTCCGTCGGGGGATTTGGGACTGAAGCTTTCTTT. It specifies CASSLEGYNSVGGFGTEAFF.

The DNA of the CDR3 is TGTGCCAGCAGTTCTCATACGGACGGGGGGAAGGAAAAACTGTTTTTT. This sequence encodes CASSSHTDGGKEKLFF. The chain employs TRBV28 and TRBJ1-4; possible D gene TRBD1, 5 bases. The germline V and J ends were trimmed by 4 bases and 8 bases, with 20 bases remaining between them. CDR1 MDHEN and CDR2 SYDVKM come from the germline V gene. This CDR3 spans 16 amino acids.

This clone has a handful of counts. CDR3 in amino acids: CASSLGESNQPQHF. The CDR3 coding sequence is TGCGCCAGCAGCTTGGGGGAGAGCAATCAGCCCCAGCATTTT. The J gene is TRBJ1-5, the V gene TRBV5-1; D is ambiguous. Germline CDR1 reads SGHRS; CDR2 reads YFSETQ. V dropped 0 bases and J dropped 1 base, with 5 bases sitting between them. There are 14 residues in the CDR3.

The rearrangement links TRBV21-1 to TRBJ1-1; the table calls TRBD1, which could not be checked here. TRBV21-1 is marked as a pseudogene. The CDR3 totals 15 residues. The CDR3, as DNA: TGTGCCAGCAGCAAACCCCGCAGGGGGGTCCCTGAAGCTTTCTTT. As protein: CASSKPRRGVPEAFF.

The V and J genes are TRBV7-9 and TRBJ2-2, with 10 bases fitting TRBD2. Germline V gene lookup returns CDR1 SEHNR and CDR2 FQNEAQ (reference sequence). The CDR3 length is 17 residues. Losses at the gene ends were 6 bases for V and 4 bases for J; bases not matched to a gene: 11. CDR3 coding DNA: TGTGCCAGCAGTCTCCGCCCAGGGACTAGCGTCACCGGGGAGCTGTTTTTT. Amino acids: CASSLRPGTSVTGELFF.

This chain connects TRBV5-1 to TRBJ2-1, with 11 bases identical to TRBD1. The CDR3 runs to 15 residues. Germline assignment: CDR1 SGHRS and CDR2 YFSETQ. V shed 4 bases, J shed 2 bases, and the junction held 2 bases outside the gene matches. The CDR3 DNA reads TGCGCCAGCAGCCAGGGACAGGGGGCCTACAATGAGCAGTTCTTC. Protein product: CASSQGQGAYNEQFF.

This rearrangement joins TRBV11-2 to TRBJ2-2; 7 bases fit TRBD2. CDR3 length equals 15 residues. Germline lookup yields CDR1 SGHAT and CDR2 FQNNGV. With V trimmed by 6 bases and J by 3 bases, 7 bases remained unmatched. The CDR3: CASSSLSGYTGELFF. CDR3 DNA sequence: TGTGCCAGCAGTTCCCTTAGCGGGTACACCGGGGAGCTGTTTTTT.

The J gene is TRBJ1-1, the V gene TRBV5-1, with 11 bases identical to TRBD1. Unmatched junction bases numbered 3, after V lost 4 bases and J lost 4 bases. Germline CDR1 and CDR2: SGHRS and YFSETQ. This CDR3 region has 14 residues. The CDR3 bases are TGCGCCAGCAGCGGACAGGGGGCCTTCACTGAAGCTTTCTTT. As protein: CASSGQGAFTEAFF.

The genes are TRBV28 and TRBJ1-1; D perhaps matches TRBD1 (5 bases). V shed 1 base and J shed 3 bases, with 9 bases lying between them. The CDR3 is made up of 14 amino acids. CDR1 is MDHEN, CDR2 SYDVKM, per germline. The CDR3 region is CASSLSARDTEAFF. CDR3 bases: TGTGCCAGCAGTTTATCTGCCAGGGACACTGAAGCTTTCTTT.

The chain has TRBV15 and TRBJ1-5, with D hard to call. V lost 0 bases and J 6 bases, leaving 6 bases between the germline ends. The germline V gene has CDR1 LNHNV and CDR2 YYDKDF (reference sequence). The CDR3 totals 13 residues. CDR3 residues: CATSRDIFQPQHF. Written as DNA, the CDR3 is TGTGCCACCAGCAGAGATATTTTTCAGCCCCAGCATTTT.

This clone was seen only once. As DNA, the CDR3 is TGTGCCAGTGGGACAGGAGGTAGTGAGCAGTTCTTC. Translating it yields CASGTGGSEQFF. V usage is TRBV19 and J usage is TRBJ2-1, with 8 bases that match TRBD1. CDR1 and CDR2 from the germline V gene are LNHDA and SQIVND (reference sequence). The CDR3 contains 12 residues. V shed 8 bases, J shed 9 bases, and the junction held 6 bases outside the gene matches. The full variable domain, in which reference TRBV19 and TRBJ2-1 provide the parts outside the CDR3, is DGGITQSPKYLFRKEGQNVTLSCEQNLNHDAMYWYRQDPGQGLRLIYYSQIVNDFQKGDIAEGYSVSREKKESFPLTVTSAQKNPTAFYLCASGTGGSEQFFGPGTRLTVL.